The clone carrying this T cell receptor beta chain was counted only a few times. What it recognizes is unknown. Primed by a sample-barcoded 5' primer and a J-beta primer mix, a second PCR proceeded for about 7 to 11 cycles. TCRdb used MiXCR to reprocess the 5' RACE reads, holding one entry per CDR3 protein. The repertoire holds fewer than 1,000,000 distinct CDR3 sequences, with around two fifths as singletons. The entry originates in a study of blood T cells in healthy people across ages. The study's findings and limits: With age, beta diversity per million T cells declined roughly linearly, significantly by 40 to 50. A greater number of naive CD4+ cells and higher diversity distinguished long-lived donors from aged donors. Expanded clonotype shifts may have been confounded, as the donors had an unknown CMV status.

Trimming removed 6 bases at V and 4 bases at J, with 12 bases between. This CDR3 has 13 residues. The chain uses TRBV12-3 or TRBV12-4 and TRBJ2-5; D is undetermined. The TCR was taken from a man aged 55 to 69 in good health. The sequenced sample consisted of blood. The CDR3 sequence: CASSQIWGETQYF. The DNA for the CDR3 is TGTGCCAGCAGCCAAATCTGGGGAGAGACCCAGTACTTC.